The present entry profiles one T cell receptor (beta chain) with its context. Its antigen is undetermined. This entry is derived from a study of T cell responses to AZD1222 COVID-19 vaccine. Clones were sequenced by immunoSEQ multiplex PCR, and TCRdb holds only the in-frame ones, with some missing. The sample consists of some 150,000 clones, approximately 92% of them appearing once. The trim removed 0 bases at V and 6 bases at J, leaving 5 bases unmatched. The CDR3 is made up of 15 amino acids. The germline V gene encodes CDR1 SGHTS and CDR2 YDEGEE. Findings and caveats of the study: Just a handful of people given AZD1222 tested seropositive at baseline. The study reported that nearly half of spike-specific TCRs target unmutated variant regions. Spike-specific TCR breadth and depth grew following two AZD1222 doses.

The sequence was obtained from an adult who received the AZD1222 COVID-19 vaccine. The sequencing used peripheral blood, collected 28 days after the second AZD1222 dose. The V and J genes are TRBV5-8 and TRBJ2-2, with 7 bases identical to TRBD1. Written as DNA, the CDR3 is TGTGCCAGCAGCTTGGACCGACAGGGCCCCGGGGAGCTGTTTTTT. Translation: CASSLDRQGPGELFF.